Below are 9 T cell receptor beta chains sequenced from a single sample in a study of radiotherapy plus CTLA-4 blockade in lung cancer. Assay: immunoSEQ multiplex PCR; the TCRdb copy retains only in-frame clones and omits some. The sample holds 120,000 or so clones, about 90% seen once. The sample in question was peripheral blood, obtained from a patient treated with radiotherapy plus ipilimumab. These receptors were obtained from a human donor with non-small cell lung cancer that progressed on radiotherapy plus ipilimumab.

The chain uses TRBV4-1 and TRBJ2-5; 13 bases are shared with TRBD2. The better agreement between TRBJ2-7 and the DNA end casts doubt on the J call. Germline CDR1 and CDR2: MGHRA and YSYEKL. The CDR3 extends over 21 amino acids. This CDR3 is CASSQPNGGQGLAGRDYEQYF. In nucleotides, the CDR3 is TGCGCCAGCAGCCAACCAAACGGGGGGCAGGGACTAGCGGGGAGAGACTACGAGCAGTACTTC.

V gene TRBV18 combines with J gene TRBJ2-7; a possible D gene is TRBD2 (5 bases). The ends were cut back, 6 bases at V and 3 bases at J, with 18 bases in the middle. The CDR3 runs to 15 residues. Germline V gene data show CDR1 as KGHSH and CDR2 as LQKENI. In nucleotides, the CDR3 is TGTGCCAGCTCTCTTACAGAGGGTAGAAGCTACGAGCAGTACTTC. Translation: CASSLTEGRSYEQYF. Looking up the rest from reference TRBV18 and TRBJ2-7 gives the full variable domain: NAGVMQNPRHLVRRRGQEARLRCSPMKGHSHVYWYRQLPEEGLKFMVYLQKENIIDESGMPKERFSAEFPKEGPSILRIQQVVRGDSAAYFCASSLTEGRSYEQYFGPGTRLTVT.

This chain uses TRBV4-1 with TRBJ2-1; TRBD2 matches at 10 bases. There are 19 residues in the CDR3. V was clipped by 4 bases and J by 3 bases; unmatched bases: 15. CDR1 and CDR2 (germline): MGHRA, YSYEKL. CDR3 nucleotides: TGCGCCAGCAGCCGAATTAACCCCCGAACTAGCGGGGACTACAATGAGCAGTTCTTC. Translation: CASSRINPRTSGDYNEQFF.

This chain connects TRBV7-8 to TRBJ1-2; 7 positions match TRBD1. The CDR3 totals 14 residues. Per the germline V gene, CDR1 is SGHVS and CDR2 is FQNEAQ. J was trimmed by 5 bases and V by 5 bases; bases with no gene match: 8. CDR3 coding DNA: TGTGCCAGCAGCGTTGGGACAGCTCCTTATGGCTACACCTTC. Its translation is CASSVGTAPYGYTF.

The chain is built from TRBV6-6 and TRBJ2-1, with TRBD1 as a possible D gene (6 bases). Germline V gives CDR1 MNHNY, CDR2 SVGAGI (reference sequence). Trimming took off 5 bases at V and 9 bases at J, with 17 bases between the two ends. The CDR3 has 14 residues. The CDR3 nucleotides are TGTGCCAGCAGTATTCAGGGGTCGGAACGTGAGCAGTTCTTC. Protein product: CASSIQGSEREQFF.

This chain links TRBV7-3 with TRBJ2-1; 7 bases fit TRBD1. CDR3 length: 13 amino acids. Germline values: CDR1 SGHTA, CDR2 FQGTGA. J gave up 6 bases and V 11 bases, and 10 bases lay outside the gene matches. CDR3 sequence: CAYPWGQFNEQFF. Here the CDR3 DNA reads TGTGCCTATCCCTGGGGACAGTTCAATGAGCAGTTCTTC.

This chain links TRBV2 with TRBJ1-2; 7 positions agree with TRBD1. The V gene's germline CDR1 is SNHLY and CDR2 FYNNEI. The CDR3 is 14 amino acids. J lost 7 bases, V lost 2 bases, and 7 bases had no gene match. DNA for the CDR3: TGTGCCAGCAGTGAACTTACAGGGGCGAGTGGCTACACCTTC. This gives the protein CASSELTGASGYTF. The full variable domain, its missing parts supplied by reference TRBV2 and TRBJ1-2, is EPEVTQTPSHQVTQMGQEVILRCVPISNHLYFYWYRQILGQKVEFLVSFYNNEISEKSEIFDDQFSVERPDGSNFTLKIRSTKLEDSAMYFCASSELTGASGYTFGSGTRLTVV.

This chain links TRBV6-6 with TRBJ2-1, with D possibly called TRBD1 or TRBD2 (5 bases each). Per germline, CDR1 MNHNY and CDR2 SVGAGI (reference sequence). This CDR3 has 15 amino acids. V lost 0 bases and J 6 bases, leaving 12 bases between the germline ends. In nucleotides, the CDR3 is TGTGCCAGCAGTTACTCACCGGGACCGTCCAATGAGCAGTTCTTC. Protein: CASSYSPGPSNEQFF.

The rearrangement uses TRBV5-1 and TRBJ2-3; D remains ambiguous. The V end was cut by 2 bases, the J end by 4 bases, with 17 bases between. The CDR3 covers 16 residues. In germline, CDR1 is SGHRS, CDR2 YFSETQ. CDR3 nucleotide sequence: TGCGCCAGCAGCTTACCCAGCCTGCCTAGTTCAGATACGCAGTATTTT. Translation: CASSLPSLPSSDTQYF.